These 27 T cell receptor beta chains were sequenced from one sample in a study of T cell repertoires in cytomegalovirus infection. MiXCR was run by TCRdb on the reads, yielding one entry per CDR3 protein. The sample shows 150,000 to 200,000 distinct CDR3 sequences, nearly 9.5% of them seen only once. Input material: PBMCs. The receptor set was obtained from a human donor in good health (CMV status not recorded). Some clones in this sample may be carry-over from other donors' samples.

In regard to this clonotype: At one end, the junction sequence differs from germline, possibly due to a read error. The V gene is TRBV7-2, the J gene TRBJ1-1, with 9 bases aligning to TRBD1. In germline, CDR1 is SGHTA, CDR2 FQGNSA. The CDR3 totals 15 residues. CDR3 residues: CASSGGTGLKTEAFF. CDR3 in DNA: TGTGCCAGCAGCGGGGGGACAGGGCTGAAAACTGAAGCTTTCTTT.

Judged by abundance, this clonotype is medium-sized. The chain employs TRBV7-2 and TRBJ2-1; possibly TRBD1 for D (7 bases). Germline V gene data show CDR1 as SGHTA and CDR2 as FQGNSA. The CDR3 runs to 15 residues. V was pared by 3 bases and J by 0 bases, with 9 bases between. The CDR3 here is CASSFQGGSYNEQFF. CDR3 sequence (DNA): TGTGCCAGCAGCTTCCAGGGGGGCTCCTACAATGAGCAGTTCTTC.

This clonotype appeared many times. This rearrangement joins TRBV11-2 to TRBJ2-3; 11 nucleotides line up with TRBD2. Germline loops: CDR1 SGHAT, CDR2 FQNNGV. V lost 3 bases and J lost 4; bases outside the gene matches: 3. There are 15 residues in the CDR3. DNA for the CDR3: TGTGCCAGCAGCTTCGGACTAGCGGGTTCAGATACGCAGTATTTT. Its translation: CASSFGLAGSDTQYF.

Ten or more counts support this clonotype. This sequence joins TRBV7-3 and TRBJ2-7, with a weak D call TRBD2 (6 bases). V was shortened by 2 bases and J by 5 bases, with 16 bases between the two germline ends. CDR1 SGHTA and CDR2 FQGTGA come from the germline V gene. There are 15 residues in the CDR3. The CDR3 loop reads CASSLQGVQRDEQYF. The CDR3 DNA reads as TGTGCCAGCAGCTTACAGGGTGTACAGCGGGACGAGCAGTACTTC.

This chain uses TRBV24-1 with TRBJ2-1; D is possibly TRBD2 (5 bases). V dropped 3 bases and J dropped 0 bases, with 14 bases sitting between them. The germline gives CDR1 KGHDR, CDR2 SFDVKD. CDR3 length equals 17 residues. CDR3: CATSDPRAESSYNEQFF. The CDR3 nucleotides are TGTGCCACCAGTGATCCGAGAGCGGAGAGCTCCTACAATGAGCAGTTCTTC.

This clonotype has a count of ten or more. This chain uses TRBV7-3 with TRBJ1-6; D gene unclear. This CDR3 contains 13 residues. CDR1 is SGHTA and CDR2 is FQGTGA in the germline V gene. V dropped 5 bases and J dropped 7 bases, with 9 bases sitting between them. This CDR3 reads CASSQRRNSPLHF. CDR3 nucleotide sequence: TGTGCCAGCAGCCAGCGACGGAATTCACCCCTCCACTTT.

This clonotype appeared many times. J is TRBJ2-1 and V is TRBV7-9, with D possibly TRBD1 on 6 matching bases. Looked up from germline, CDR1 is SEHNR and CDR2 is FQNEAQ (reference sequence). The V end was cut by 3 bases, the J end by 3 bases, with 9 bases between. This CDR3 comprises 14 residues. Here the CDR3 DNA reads TGTGCCAGCAGCTTGGCCAGGGGCTACAATGAGCAGTTCTTC. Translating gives CASSLARGYNEQFF.

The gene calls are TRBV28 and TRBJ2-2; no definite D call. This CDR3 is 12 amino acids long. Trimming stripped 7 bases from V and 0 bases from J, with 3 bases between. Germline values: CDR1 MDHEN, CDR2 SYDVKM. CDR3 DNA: TGTGCCAGCAAAACGAACACCGGGGAGCTGTTTTTT. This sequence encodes CASKTNTGELFF.

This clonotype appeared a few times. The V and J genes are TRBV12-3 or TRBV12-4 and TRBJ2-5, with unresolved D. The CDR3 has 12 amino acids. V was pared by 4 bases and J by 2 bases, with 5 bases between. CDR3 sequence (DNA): TGTGCCAGCAGTTGGAGTCAAGAGACCCAGTACTTC. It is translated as CASSWSQETQYF.

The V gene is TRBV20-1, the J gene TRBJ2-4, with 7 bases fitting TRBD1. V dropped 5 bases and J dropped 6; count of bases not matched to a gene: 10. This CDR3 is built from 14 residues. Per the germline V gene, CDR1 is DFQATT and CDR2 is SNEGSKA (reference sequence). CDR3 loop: CSAFQGVTRNIQYF. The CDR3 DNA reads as TGCAGTGCTTTCCAGGGGGTAACAAGAAACATTCAGTACTTC.

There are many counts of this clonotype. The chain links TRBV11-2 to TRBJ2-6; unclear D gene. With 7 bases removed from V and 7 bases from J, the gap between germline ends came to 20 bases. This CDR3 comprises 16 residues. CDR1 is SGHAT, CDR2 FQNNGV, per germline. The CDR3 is CASNPLSPLGANVLTF. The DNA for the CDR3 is TGTGCCAGCAACCCGCTTTCCCCTCTGGGTGCCAACGTCCTGACTTTC.

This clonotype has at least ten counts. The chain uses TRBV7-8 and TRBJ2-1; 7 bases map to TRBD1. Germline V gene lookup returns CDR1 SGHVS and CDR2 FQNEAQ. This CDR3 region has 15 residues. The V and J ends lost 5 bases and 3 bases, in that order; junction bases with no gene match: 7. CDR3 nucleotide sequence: TGTGCCAGCAGCACAAGACAGGGCTTCTACAATGAGCAGTTCTTC. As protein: CASSTRQGFYNEQFF.

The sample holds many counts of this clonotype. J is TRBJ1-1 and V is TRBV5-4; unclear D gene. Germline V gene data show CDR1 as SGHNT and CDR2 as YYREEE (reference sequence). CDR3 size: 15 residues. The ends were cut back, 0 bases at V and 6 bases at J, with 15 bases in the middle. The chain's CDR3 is CASSLDVLTRAEAFF. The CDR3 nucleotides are TGTGCCAGCAGCTTGGATGTCCTCACTCGTGCTGAAGCTTTCTTT.

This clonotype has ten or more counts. CDR3 DNA sequence: TGTGCCAGCAGCTTCAGCGGGACAGGGGCCCCGAACACTGAAGCTTTCTTT. Its translation is CASSFSGTGAPNTEAFF. The gene calls are TRBV7-2 and TRBJ1-1, with 10 bases lining up with TRBD1. The ends lost 3 bases at V and 1 base at J; junction bases unmatched: 8. This CDR3 contains 17 residues. CDR1 SGHTA and CDR2 FQGNSA come from the germline V gene.

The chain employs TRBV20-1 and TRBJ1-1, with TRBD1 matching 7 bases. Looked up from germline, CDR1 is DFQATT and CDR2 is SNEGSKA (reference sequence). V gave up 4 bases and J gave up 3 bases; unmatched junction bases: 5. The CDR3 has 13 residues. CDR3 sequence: CSANQGGDTEAFF. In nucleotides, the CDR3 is TGCAGTGCTAATCAGGGGGGGGACACTGAAGCTTTCTTT.

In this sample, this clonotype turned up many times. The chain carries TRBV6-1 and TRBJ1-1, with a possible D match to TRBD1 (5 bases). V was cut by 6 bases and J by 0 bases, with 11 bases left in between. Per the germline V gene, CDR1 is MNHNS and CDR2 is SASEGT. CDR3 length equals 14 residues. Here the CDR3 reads CASRGDWVNTEAFF. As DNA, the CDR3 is TGTGCCAGCAGGGGGGACTGGGTGAACACTGAAGCTTTCTTT.

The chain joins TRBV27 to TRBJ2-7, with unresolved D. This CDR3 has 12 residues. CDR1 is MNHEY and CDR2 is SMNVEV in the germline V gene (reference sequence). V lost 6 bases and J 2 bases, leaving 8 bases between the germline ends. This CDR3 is CASRGETYEQYF. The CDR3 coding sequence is TGTGCCAGCAGAGGAGAGACCTACGAGCAGTACTTC.

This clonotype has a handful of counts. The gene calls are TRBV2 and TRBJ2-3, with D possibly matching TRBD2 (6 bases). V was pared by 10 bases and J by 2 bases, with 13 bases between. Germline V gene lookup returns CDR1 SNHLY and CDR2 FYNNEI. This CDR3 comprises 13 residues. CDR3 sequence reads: CATSGGFTDTQYF. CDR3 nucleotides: TGTGCCACTTCCGGGGGTTTCACAGATACGCAGTATTTT.

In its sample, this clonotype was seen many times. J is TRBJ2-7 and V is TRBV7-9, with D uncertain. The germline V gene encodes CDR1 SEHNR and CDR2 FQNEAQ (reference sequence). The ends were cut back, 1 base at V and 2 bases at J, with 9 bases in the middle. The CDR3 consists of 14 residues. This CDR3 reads CASSLDVRAYEQYF. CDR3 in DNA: TGTGCCAGCAGCTTAGATGTCCGAGCCTACGAGCAGTACTTC.

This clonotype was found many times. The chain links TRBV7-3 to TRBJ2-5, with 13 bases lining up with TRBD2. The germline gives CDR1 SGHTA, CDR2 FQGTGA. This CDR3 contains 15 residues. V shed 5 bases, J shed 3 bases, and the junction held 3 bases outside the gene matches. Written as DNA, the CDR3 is TGTGCCAGCAGCCCCGGGACTAGCGGGGAAGAGACCCAGTACTTC. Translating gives CASSPGTSGEETQYF.

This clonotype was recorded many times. The CDR3 coding sequence is TGTGCCAGCAGCTTCCCTCGGAGGGTAGGCTATGGCTACACCTTC. Encoded protein: CASSFPRRVGYGYTF. V usage is TRBV7-2 and J usage is TRBJ1-2, with no clear D. CDR1 SGHTA and CDR2 FQGNSA come from the germline V gene. Trimming took off 3 bases at V and 4 bases at J, with 15 bases between the two ends. The CDR3 runs 15 residues.

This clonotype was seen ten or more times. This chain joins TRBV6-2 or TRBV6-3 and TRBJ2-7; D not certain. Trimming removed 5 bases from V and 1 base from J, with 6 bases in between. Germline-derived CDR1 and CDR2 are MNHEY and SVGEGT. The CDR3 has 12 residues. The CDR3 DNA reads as TGTGCCAGCAGTGTGGCATCCTACGAGCAGTACTTC. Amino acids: CASSVASYEQYF.

CDR3 sequence: CASARVSNQPQHF. The CDR3 region has the DNA TGTGCCAGCGCCAGGGTTAGCAATCAGCCCCAGCATTTT. The chain uses TRBV2 and TRBJ1-5, with D perhaps TRBD1 (5 bases). The germline CDR1 and CDR2 sequences are SNHLY and FYNNEI. Trimming left V 8 bases short and J 0 bases short, with 8 bases between. The CDR3 is made up of 13 amino acids.

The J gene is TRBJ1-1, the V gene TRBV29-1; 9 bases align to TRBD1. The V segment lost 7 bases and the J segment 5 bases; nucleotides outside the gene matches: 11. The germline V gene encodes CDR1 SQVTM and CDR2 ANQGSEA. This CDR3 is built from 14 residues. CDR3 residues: CSALRQGVGTEAFF. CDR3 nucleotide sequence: TGCAGCGCCCTTCGACAGGGGGTTGGTACTGAAGCTTTCTTT.

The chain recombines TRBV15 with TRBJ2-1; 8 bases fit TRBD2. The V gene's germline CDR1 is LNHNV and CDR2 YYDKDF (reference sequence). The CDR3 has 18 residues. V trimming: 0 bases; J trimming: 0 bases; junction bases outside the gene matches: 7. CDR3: CATSRDPEREFSYNEQFF. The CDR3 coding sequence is TGTGCCACCAGCAGAGACCCTGAGCGGGAGTTCTCCTACAATGAGCAGTTCTTC. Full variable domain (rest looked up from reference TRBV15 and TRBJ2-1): DAMVIQNPRYQVTQFGKPVTLSCSQTLNHNVMYWYQQKSSQAPKLLFHYYDKDFNNEADTPDNFQSRRPNTSFCFLDIRSPGLGDTAMYLCATSRDPEREFSYNEQFFGPGTRLTVL.

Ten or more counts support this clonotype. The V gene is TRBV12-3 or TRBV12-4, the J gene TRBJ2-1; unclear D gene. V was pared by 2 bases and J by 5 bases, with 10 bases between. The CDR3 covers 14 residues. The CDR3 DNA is TGTGCCAGCAGTTTAATGTCTGGGAACAATGAGCAGTTCTTC. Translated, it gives CASSLMSGNNEQFF.

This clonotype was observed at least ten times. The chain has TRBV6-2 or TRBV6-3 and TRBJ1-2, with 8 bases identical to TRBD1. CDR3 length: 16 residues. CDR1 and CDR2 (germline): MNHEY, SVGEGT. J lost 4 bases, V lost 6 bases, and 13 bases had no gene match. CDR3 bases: TGTGCCAGCAGCCCTACAAGACAGGGGAAGGGCTATGGCTACACCTTC. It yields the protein CASSPTRQGKGYGYTF.